This passage covers 21 T cell receptor beta chains from one sample sequenced in a study of CD8+ T cells in alopecia areata. Specified treatment: oral pan-JAK inhibitor, 5-10 mg twice daily. cDNA serving as the sequencing template came from extracted, reverse transcribed RNA. Data came from immunoSEQ multiplex PCR; TCRdb stores just in-frame clones and leaves some out. The repertoire holds over 200,000 clones, under 70% seen once, with 3.5% to 5% in the top ten. The material was CD4+ T cells sorted from blood, obtained at week 4, from a patient treated with tofacitinib. These receptors came from a human donor with alopecia areata.

This chain joins TRBV10-3 and TRBJ1-5; D is ambiguous. CDR3 length: 13 amino acids. The V gene's germline CDR1 is ENHRY and CDR2 SYGVKD. The V and J ends lost 6 bases and 5 bases respectively, with 11 bases between them. The CDR3, as DNA: TGTGCCATCAGAGCAGGATTAGATCAGCCCCAGCATTTT. Translating it yields CAIRAGLDQPQHF.

The rearrangement joins TRBV29-1 to TRBJ1-4; D unresolved. CDR3 size: 13 residues. Trimming cost V 6 bases and J 3 bases, with 11 bases left between them. From germline, CDR1 is SQVTM and CDR2 ANQGSEA. CDR3 residues: CSVRLGANEKLFF. For the CDR3, the DNA is TGCAGCGTCCGCCTCGGGGCTAATGAAAAACTGTTTTTT.

This clone was found many times. The rearrangement uses TRBV19 and TRBJ1-5; weak D call: TRBD1 (6 bases). The CDR3 contains 15 residues. Trimming pared 5 bases from V and 0 bases from J, leaving 11 bases between. The germline gives CDR1 LNHDA, CDR2 SQIVND (reference sequence). The CDR3 coding sequence is TGTGCCAGTAGTCGCGACAGGAATAGCAATCAGCCCCAGCATTTT. As protein: CASSRDRNSNQPQHF.

This chain joins TRBV4-1 and TRBJ2-7; TRBD2 agrees at 10 bases. CDR3 length equals 14 residues. Losses at the gene ends were 8 bases for V and 2 bases for J; bases not matched to a gene: 6. Germline CDR1 and CDR2: MGHRA and YSYEKL. For the CDR3, the DNA is TGCGCCAGCTCACTTAGCGGGGGGACCTACGAGCAGTACTTC. Amino acid sequence: CASSLSGGTYEQYF.

V gene TRBV29-1 combines with J gene TRBJ2-3; 7 nucleotides match TRBD2. This CDR3 has 13 amino acids. Germline CDR1 SQVTM, CDR2 ANQGSEA. Unmatched junction bases numbered 7, after V lost 8 bases and J lost 2 bases. This chain's CDR3 is CSSRDYHTDTQYF. Written as DNA, the CDR3 is TGCAGCTCCCGGGACTACCACACAGATACGCAGTATTTT.

This clone appeared a few times. The rearrangement joins TRBV7-2 to TRBJ1-2; no reliable D call. The CDR3 is 14 residues long. Germline V gene sequence: CDR1 SGHTA, CDR2 FQGNSA. With 1 base removed from V and 4 bases from J, the gap between germline ends came to 10 bases. The chain's CDR3 is CASSLGRGGYGYTF. Here the CDR3 DNA reads TGTGCCAGCAGCTTAGGACGGGGAGGCTATGGCTACACCTTC. The whole variable domain, remainder taken from reference TRBV7-2 and TRBJ1-2, is GAGVSQSPSNKVTEKGKDVELRCDPISGHTALYWYRQSLGQGLEFLIYFQGNSAPDKSGLPSDRFSAERTGGSVSTLTIQRTQQEDSAVYLCASSLGRGGYGYTFGSGTRLTVV.

The chain has TRBV4-3 and TRBJ2-1, with D possibly matching TRBD2 (6 bases). V gave up 1 base and J gave up 7 bases, with 17 bases separating them. The CDR3 runs 16 residues. Germline V gene sequence: CDR1 LGHNA, CDR2 YSLEER. In DNA, the CDR3 is TGCGCCAGCAGCCAAGTTTTCGGGGACTCCGGGAATGAGCAGTTCTTC. Protein product: CASSQVFGDSGNEQFF.

The V and J genes are TRBV29-1 and TRBJ1-2; 7 nucleotides line up with TRBD1. From germline, CDR1 is SQVTM and CDR2 ANQGSEA. V trimming: 7 bases; J trimming: 4 bases; junction bases outside the gene matches: 6. The CDR3 is 12 amino acids. The CDR3 spells CSAWDRAYGYTF. CDR3 sequence (DNA): TGCAGCGCCTGGGACAGAGCCTATGGCTACACCTTC.

The chain employs TRBV2 and TRBJ1-1; 10 nucleotides match TRBD1. The CDR3 runs to 13 residues. Per germline, CDR1 SNHLY and CDR2 FYNNEI. Losses at the gene ends were 8 bases for V and 1 base for J; bases not matched to a gene: 1. DNA for the CDR3: TGTGCCAGCGGACAGGGGGAGAACACTGAAGCTTTCTTT. Amino acids: CASGQGENTEAFF.

The V call is TRBV7-2, the J call TRBJ2-5; the D gene could be TRBD1 or TRBD2 (5 bases each). V dropped 1 base and J dropped 6 bases, with 18 bases sitting between them. Germline values: CDR1 SGHTA, CDR2 FQGNSA. This CDR3 comprises 16 residues. The CDR3 sequence: CASSLGDLGVAKTQYF. DNA of the CDR3: TGTGCCAGCAGCTTAGGGGATCTGGGGGTAGCAAAGACCCAGTACTTC.

V gene TRBV12-5 combines with J gene TRBJ1-1; perhaps TRBD1 as D (5 bases). Germline CDR1 and CDR2: LGHNT and FRNRAP. The CDR3 has 15 amino acids. The V and J ends lost 1 base and 6 bases respectively, with 15 bases between them. CDR3 sequence reads: CASGLDPRTGAEAFF. CDR3 DNA: TGTGCTAGTGGTTTGGATCCCAGAACAGGAGCTGAAGCTTTCTTT.

The chain links TRBV4-1 to TRBJ2-7; 9 nucleotides match TRBD1. Germline CDR1 MGHRA, CDR2 YSYEKL. This CDR3 is built from 16 residues. The ends lost 4 bases at V and 0 bases at J; junction bases unmatched: 7. Here the CDR3 reads CASSRPQTGGSYEQYF. The CDR3, as DNA: TGCGCCAGCAGCCGACCGCAGACAGGGGGCTCCTACGAGCAGTACTTC.

The chain is built from TRBV5-1 and TRBJ2-6; D call uncertain. CDR1 is SGHRS, CDR2 YFSETQ, per germline. Trimming took 1 base from V and 0 from J, leaving 2 bases between them. This CDR3 region has 14 residues. The CDR3 sequence: CASSLLSGANVLTF. CDR3 sequence (DNA): TGCGCCAGCAGCTTGCTCTCTGGGGCCAACGTCCTGACTTTC.

There are a few counts of this clone. The DNA for the CDR3 is TGTGCCAGCAGCCCTAGCCCGGGGTACGAGCAGTACTTC. It codes for CASSPSPGYEQYF. J is TRBJ2-7 and V is TRBV7-2, with D maybe TRBD2 (5 bases). This CDR3 is 13 amino acids long. The V gene lost 5 bases and the J gene lost 4 bases, with 12 bases spanning the gap. CDR1 SGHTA and CDR2 FQGNSA come from the germline V gene.

The J gene is TRBJ2-3, the V gene TRBV9; tentative D call: TRBD1 (6 bases). V gave up 3 bases and J gave up 2 bases, with 13 bases separating them. Germline CDR1 reads SGDLS; CDR2 reads YYNGEE. The CDR3 extends over 15 amino acids. The CDR3 nucleotides read TGTGCCAGCAGCGGCAGACAGGCGCCCACAGATACGCAGTATTTT. It encodes CASSGRQAPTDTQYF.

In this sample, this clone turned up many times. This sequence joins TRBV16 and TRBJ2-6; D uncertain. This CDR3 region has 15 residues. Germline assignment: CDR1 KGHSY and CDR2 FQNENV. Trimming stripped 4 bases from V and 0 bases from J, with 7 bases between. In DNA form, the CDR3 reads TGTGCCAGCAGCCCCTCACCCTCTGGGGCCAACGTCCTGACTTTC. It codes for CASSPSPSGANVLTF.

This sequence joins TRBV4-2 and TRBJ2-5; D could derive from TRBD1 or TRBD2 (5 bases each). Germline-derived CDR1 and CDR2 are LGHNA and YNFKEQ. The CDR3 runs to 15 residues. The V and J ends lost 1 base and 3 bases respectively, with 12 bases between them. The CDR3 is CASSQGFVGEETQYF. In DNA, the CDR3 is TGTGCCAGCAGCCAAGGTTTCGTGGGGGAAGAGACCCAGTACTTC.

The CDR3 region is CASSEEGQHNSPLHF. In DNA, the CDR3 is TGTGCCAGCAGTGAAGAGGGACAGCATAATTCACCCCTCCACTTT. The chain recombines TRBV2 with TRBJ1-6, with 7 bases aligning to TRBD1. CDR1 and CDR2 from the germline V gene are SNHLY and FYNNEI. The CDR3 loop spans 15 amino acids. V shed 1 base, J shed 5 bases, and the junction held 2 bases outside the gene matches. The full variable domain, rest sourced from reference TRBV2 and TRBJ1-6, is EPEVTQTPSHQVTQMGQEVILRCVPISNHLYFYWYRQILGQKVEFLVSFYNNEISEKSEIFDDQFSVERPDGSNFTLKIRSTKLEDSAMYFCASSEEGQHNSPLHFGNGTRLTVT.

This clone showed up just a few times. The chain uses TRBV9 and TRBJ2-7, with D perhaps TRBD1 or TRBD2 (5 bases each). Trimming removed 0 bases from V and 2 bases from J, with 18 bases in between. CDR3 size: 17 residues. CDR1 and CDR2 from the germline V gene are SGDLS and YYNGEE. CDR3 region: CASSVGGDGVMAYEQYF. CDR3 in DNA: TGTGCCAGCAGCGTAGGAGGGGACGGAGTCATGGCCTACGAGCAGTACTTC. The full variable domain, its missing parts supplied by reference TRBV9 and TRBJ2-7, is DSGVTQTPKHLITATGQRVTLRCSPRSGDLSVYWYQQSLDQGLQFLIQYYNGEERAKGNILERFSAQQFPDLHSELNLSSLELGDSALYFCASSVGGDGVMAYEQYFGPGTRLTVT.

This clone was seen a few times. The chain carries TRBV7-6 and TRBJ2-7, with D maybe TRBD1 (6 bases). The CDR3 has 12 residues. The germline CDR1 and CDR2 sequences are SGHVS and FNYEAQ. With 5 bases removed from V and 4 bases from J, the gap between germline ends came to 9 bases. Here the CDR3 reads CASSADRYEQYF. The CDR3 DNA reads TGTGCCAGCAGCGCGGACAGATACGAGCAGTACTTC.

In this sample, this clone turned up once. The V and J genes are TRBV7-8 and TRBJ2-5; D not certain. Deletions cut 1 base from V and 7 bases from J, with 13 bases between. CDR3 length equals 14 residues. Germline-derived CDR1 and CDR2 are SGHVS and FQNEAQ. The DNA of the CDR3 is TGTGCCAGCAGCTTAGACCTGGGTTCCGGGACCCAGTACTTC. Translating gives CASSLDLGSGTQYF.